This T cell receptor (beta chain) was recorded in a study of molecular identifiers for immune sequencing clone quantification. A CD8+CD4-CCR7+CD45RA+ phenotype served as the sorting definition for naive CD8 T cells. Notes on the study in general: Clones above 20 RNA copies contained over 97% of effector molecules but under 1% of naive ones. Barcode collisions between identical TCR molecules could shrink estimates of highly expanded clone sizes.

TCRdb ran MiXCR on the PCR reads and lists one entry per CDR3 protein. The sample yields approximately 590,000 distinct CDR3 sequences, approximately 24% seen once. This CDR3 is built from 14 residues. CDR1 GTSNPN and CDR2 SVGIG come from the germline V gene (reference sequence). V lost 0 bases to trimming and J lost 6 bases, with 14 bases between them. As for this clonotype: The antigen remains undetermined. This may come from a read error, since a much larger clone is one base off.

Source material: naive CD8+ T cells from blood, with Jurkat cell RNA spiked in. Subset given: FACS-sorted CD8+CD4-CCR7+CD45RA+ naive T cells. V is TRBV30 and J is TRBJ1-1, with no clear D. The TCR was taken from a human donor in good health. Some libraries in this study had Jurkat cell RNA spiked in. The CDR3, as DNA: TGTGCCTGGAGTGTAGTAGGGTTGGACGCTGAAGCTTTCTTT. This codes for CAWSVVGLDAEAFF.